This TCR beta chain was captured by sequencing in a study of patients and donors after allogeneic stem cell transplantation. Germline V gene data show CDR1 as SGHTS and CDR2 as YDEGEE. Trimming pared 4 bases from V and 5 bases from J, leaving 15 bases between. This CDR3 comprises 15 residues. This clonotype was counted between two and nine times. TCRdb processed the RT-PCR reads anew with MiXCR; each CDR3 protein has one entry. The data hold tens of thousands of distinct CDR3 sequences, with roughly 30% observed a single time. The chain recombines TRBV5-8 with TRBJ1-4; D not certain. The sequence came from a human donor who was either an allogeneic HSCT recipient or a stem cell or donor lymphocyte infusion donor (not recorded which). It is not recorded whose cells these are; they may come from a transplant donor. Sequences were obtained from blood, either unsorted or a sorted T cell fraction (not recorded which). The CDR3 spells CASSLHGPANEKLFF. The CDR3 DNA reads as TGTGCCAGCAGCCTACACGGGCCTGCAAATGAAAAACTGTTTTTT.